Below are 31 T cell receptor beta chains sequenced from a single sample in a study of a mutant IDH1 vaccine in newly diagnosed glioma. TCRdb's copy holds only in-frame clones and misses some; the assay was immunoSEQ multiplex PCR. The repertoire includes about 15,000 clones, 75% to 90% of them detected once, and approximately 10% sits in the top ten. Time point in this sample: baseline, week 1 (first vaccination visit). Described treatment: pre-vaccination baseline after standard-of-care therapy. The specimen was PBMCs, collected from a glioma patient treated with radiotherapy, temozolomide or both. The receptors were sampled from a woman aged 40 to 50 with glioma. Some clones in this sample may be carry-over from other donors' samples.

The genes are TRBV19 and TRBJ1-5; possible D gene TRBD1, 5 bases. The CDR3 contains 13 residues. The V and J ends lost 3 bases and 5 bases respectively, with 8 bases between them. In germline, CDR1 is LNHDA, CDR2 SQIVND (reference sequence). CDR3: CASSIRGYQPQHF. The CDR3 coding sequence is TGTGCCAGTAGTATTAGGGGATATCAGCCCCAGCATTTT.

The chain joins TRBV27 to TRBJ1-1; D call uncertain. V was pared by 1 base and J by 0 bases, with 15 bases between. Germline assignment: CDR1 MNHEY and CDR2 SMNVEV (reference sequence). The length of the CDR3 is 17 residues. In DNA, the CDR3 is TGTGCCAGCAGTTTATTGGCAATTGGGAGCATGAACACTGAAGCTTTCTTT. As protein: CASSLLAIGSMNTEAFF.

The chain couples TRBV19 to TRBJ2-3, with 7 bases lining up with TRBD1. The CDR3 totals 12 residues. Looked up from germline, CDR1 is LNHDA and CDR2 is SQIVND (reference sequence). V shed 9 bases and J 5 bases; nucleotides not matched to a gene: 5. The CDR3 sequence: CARATGLDTQYF. The CDR3 DNA reads TGTGCCAGGGCGACAGGGTTAGATACGCAGTATTTT.

The chain is built from TRBV5-8 and TRBJ1-6, with no clear D. Trimming cost V 0 bases and J 5 bases, with 6 bases left between them. The CDR3 extends over 14 amino acids. Per the germline V gene, CDR1 is SGHTS and CDR2 is YDEGEE. The CDR3 sequence is CASSLADDNSPLHF. The CDR3 nucleotides are TGTGCCAGCAGCTTGGCCGACGATAATTCACCCCTCCACTTT.

The chain carries TRBV19 and TRBJ2-7; 9 bases match TRBD1. From germline, CDR1 is LNHDA and CDR2 SQIVND (reference sequence). The CDR3 contains 16 residues. Trimming at V came to 3 bases and at J to 5 bases, leaving 11 bases not matched to a gene. The CDR3 DNA is TGTGCCAGTAGTATGGGGACAGGGCGGTCCCCTCACGAGCAGTACTTC. Protein sequence: CASSMGTGRSPHEQYF.

The rearrangement links TRBV5-1 to TRBJ2-5, with 7 bases matching TRBD1. After removal of 0 bases from V and 2 bases from J, the junction contained 4 bases not matched to a gene. This CDR3 has 15 amino acids. In germline, CDR1 is SGHRS, CDR2 YFSETQ. The CDR3 sequence: CASSLGDSLQETQYF. For the CDR3, the DNA is TGCGCCAGCAGCTTGGGGGACAGCCTACAAGAGACCCAGTACTTC. Together with reference TRBV5-1 and TRBJ2-5, the CDR3 gives the full variable domain: KAGVTQTPRYLIKTRGQQVTLSCSPISGHRSVSWYQQTPGQGLQFLFEYFSETQRNKGNFPGRFSGRQFSNSRSEMNVSTLELGDSALYLCASSLGDSLQETQYFGPGTRLLVL.

This clone has just one count. The gene calls are TRBV19 and TRBJ1-6; D uncertain. The CDR3 runs to 13 residues. Germline values: CDR1 LNHDA, CDR2 SQIVND (reference sequence). The V gene lost 3 bases and the J gene lost 10 bases, with 10 bases spanning the gap. DNA of the CDR3: TGTGCCAGTAGTATGACTGGTGCATCACCCCTCCACTTT. The encoded protein is CASSMTGASPLHF. The full variable domain, with the rest looked up from reference TRBV19 and TRBJ1-6, is DGGITQSPKYLFRKEGQNVTLSCEQNLNHDAMYWYRQDPGQGLRLIYYSQIVNDFQKGDIAEGYSVSREKKESFPLTVTSAQKNPTAFYLCASSMTGASPLHFGNGTRLTVT.

The chain employs TRBV11-3 and TRBJ2-3, with 7 nucleotides matching TRBD1. The CDR3 totals 14 residues. The germline V gene has CDR1 SGHNT and CDR2 YENEEA. V lost 4 bases to trimming and J lost 1 base; unmatched junction nucleotides: 2. DNA for the CDR3: TGTGCCAGCAGCTACAGGGGCGGCACAGATACGCAGTATTTT. This codes for CASSYRGGTDTQYF.

V usage is TRBV10-3 and J usage is TRBJ2-1; D is undetermined. The CDR3 is 15 residues long. The ends were cut back, 5 bases at V and 2 bases at J, with 13 bases in the middle. Germline V gene data show CDR1 as ENHRY and CDR2 as SYGVKD. CDR3 DNA: TGTGCCATCAGTCCACCGGACGTTACCTACAATGAGCAGTTCTTC. Protein: CAISPPDVTYNEQFF.

V gene TRBV27 combines with J gene TRBJ2-4; TRBD1 matches at 10 bases. From germline, CDR1 is MNHEY and CDR2 SMNVEV (reference sequence). The J segment lost 1 base and the V segment lost 4 bases, leaving 10 bases of the junction unmatched. This CDR3 is built from 18 residues. As DNA, the CDR3 is TGTGCCAGCAGTTCCGGGACAGGGGCCGGGGTCGCCAAAAACATTCAGTACTTC. It is translated as CASSSGTGAGVAKNIQYF.

The CDR3 DNA reads as TGTGCCAGCAGAAGCATCTATGGCTACACCTTC. Its protein product is CASRSIYGYTF. The chain has TRBV6-6 and TRBJ1-2, with unresolved D. The germline V and J ends were trimmed by 6 bases and 4 bases, with 6 bases remaining between them. The CDR3 is made up of 11 amino acids. CDR1 is MNHNY, CDR2 SVGAGI, per germline (reference sequence).

This sequence joins TRBV4-1 and TRBJ2-1; 12 bases are a match to TRBD1. The CDR3 has 18 residues. CDR1 MGHRA and CDR2 YSYEKL come from the germline V gene. V gave up 0 bases and J gave up 2 bases; unmatched junction bases: 5. CDR3 DNA: TGCGCCAGCAGCCAAGAGGGGACAGGGGGCGCTGCCTACAATGAGCAGTTCTTC. It specifies CASSQEGTGGAAYNEQFF.

The V gene is TRBV11-3, the J gene TRBJ2-7; TRBD2 might be the D (5 bases). The CDR3 has 13 amino acids. Germline lookup yields CDR1 SGHNT and CDR2 YENEEA. V was trimmed by 0 bases and J by 6 bases, leaving 9 bases between them. The CDR3 DNA reads as TGTGCCAGCAGCTTAGACGGGAAGGGCGAGCAGTACTTC. This gives the protein CASSLDGKGEQYF.

This clone was counted a few times. V usage is TRBV30 and J usage is TRBJ1-1; no clear D gene. V lost 0 bases and J lost 1, with 6 bases in between. Germline V lookup: CDR1 GTSNPN, CDR2 SVGIG (reference sequence). The CDR3 extends over 13 amino acids. The DNA of the CDR3 is TGTGCCTGGAGTGTAATAGGGAACACTGAAGCTTTCTTT. Amino acid sequence: CAWSVIGNTEAFF.

This chain connects TRBV27 to TRBJ2-5, with D possibly matching TRBD2 (6 bases). V was pared by 2 bases and J by 5 bases, with 9 bases between. The length of the CDR3 is 13 residues. Germline CDR1 is MNHEY and CDR2 is SMNVEV (reference sequence). CDR3 in DNA: TGTGCCAGCAGTTTACTGGGAGGTGAGACCCAGTACTTC. This sequence encodes CASSLLGGETQYF.

The chain has TRBV7-9 and TRBJ1-1, with unresolved D. Trimming removed 3 bases at V and 0 bases at J, with 8 bases between. CDR3 length: 14 residues. Per the germline V gene, CDR1 is SEHNR and CDR2 is FQNEAQ (reference sequence). The CDR3 spells CASSLDLMNTEAFF. Here the CDR3 DNA reads TGTGCCAGCAGCTTGGACTTAATGAACACTGAAGCTTTCTTT.

This clone is medium-sized by share. V is TRBV5-8 and J is TRBJ1-2, with 10 bases fitting TRBD1. The CDR3 loop spans 16 amino acids. The V and J ends lost 5 bases and 7 bases, in that order; junction bases with no gene match: 14. Germline values: CDR1 SGHTS, CDR2 YDEGEE. The CDR3 sequence is CASSFAPPTGGFGYTF. Here the CDR3 DNA reads TGTGCCAGCAGTTTTGCCCCCCCGACAGGGGGCTTTGGCTACACCTTC.

The V gene is TRBV18, the J gene TRBJ2-7; TRBD2 matches 7 bases. V trimming: 3 bases; J trimming: 3 bases; junction bases outside the gene matches: 2. In germline, CDR1 is KGHSH, CDR2 LQKENI. This CDR3 contains 13 residues. The CDR3 DNA sequence: TGTGCCAGCTCACCTTGGGGGGGCTACGAGCAGTACTTC. Its translation: CASSPWGGYEQYF.

This chain joins TRBV30 and TRBJ2-5; 8 bases map to TRBD1. This CDR3 is 11 amino acids long. Unmatched junction bases numbered 3, after V lost 8 bases and J lost 4 bases. Germline V lookup: CDR1 GTSNPN, CDR2 SVGIG (reference sequence). The CDR3 here is CAGQGPETQYF. The CDR3 DNA reads TGTGCCGGACAGGGCCCAGAGACCCAGTACTTC.

The chain employs TRBV6-6 and TRBJ1-1; the D gene is possibly TRBD1 (5 bases). Between the trimmed V and J ends, which lost 2 bases and 5 bases, there was a span of 6 bases. Germline lookup yields CDR1 MNHNY and CDR2 SVGAGI (reference sequence). The CDR3 runs 12 residues. CDR3: CASSYGGTEAFF. The CDR3 DNA sequence: TGTGCCAGCAGTTACGGGGGGACTGAAGCTTTCTTT.

The CDR3 protein is CASTPRQTGSHGYTF. Written as DNA, the CDR3 is TGTGCCAGCACCCCAAGGCAAACAGGGTCGCATGGCTACACCTTC. The chain is built from TRBV5-6 and TRBJ1-2; the D gene is possibly TRBD1 (6 bases). Germline V lookup: CDR1 SGHDT, CDR2 YYEEEE. V lost 6 bases, J lost 6 bases, and 21 bases lay in between. The CDR3 has 15 residues.

This chain links TRBV4-2 with TRBJ2-3, with 14 nucleotides matching TRBD2. After removal of 1 base from V and 4 bases from J, the junction contained 4 bases not matched to a gene. The CDR3 is made up of 17 amino acids. Germline lookup yields CDR1 LGHNA and CDR2 YNFKEQ. CDR3 protein: CASSQVETSGGADTQYF. The CDR3 DNA reads TGTGCCAGCAGCCAAGTCGAGACTAGCGGGGGGGCAGATACGCAGTATTTT.

The rearrangement joins TRBV29-1 to TRBJ1-1; unclear D gene. Trimming took off 6 bases at V and 5 bases at J, with 10 bases between the two ends. Germline lookup yields CDR1 SQVTM and CDR2 ANQGSEA. The CDR3 is made up of 11 amino acids. The CDR3 spells CSVPYGTEAFF. The CDR3 region has the DNA TGCAGCGTGCCATATGGGACTGAAGCTTTCTTT.

The V and J genes are TRBV21-1 and TRBJ2-1; the table's TRBD2 call for D was not verified on the DNA. TRBV21-1 corresponds to a pseudogene. The CDR3 runs 15 residues. The CDR3 bases are TGTGCCAGCAGCTCGGGACTAACAGGTCGTGATGAGCAGTTCTTC. Protein product: CASSSGLTGRDEQFF.

Only one count was recorded for this clone. V is TRBV5-6 and J is TRBJ1-3; no definite D call. This CDR3 is built from 17 residues. Germline V gives CDR1 SGHDT, CDR2 YYEEEE. The V end lost 1 base, the J end lost 2 bases, and 16 bases lay between the germline ends. CDR3 nucleotide sequence: TGTGCCAGCAGCTTGTTCGGATTTGGCAGTACTGGAAACACCATATATTTT. Its protein is CASSLFGFGSTGNTIYF.

The chain links TRBV27 to TRBJ2-7, with no clear D. The CDR3 spans 13 residues. CDR1 MNHEY and CDR2 SMNVEV come from the germline V gene (reference sequence). The V end lost 3 bases, the J end lost 4 bases, and 10 bases lay between the germline ends. Here the CDR3 reads CASSFSNGYEQYF. The CDR3 DNA sequence: TGTGCCAGCAGTTTTTCGAACGGGTACGAGCAGTACTTC.

This clone was observed once. The chain carries TRBV6-1 and TRBJ2-5; TRBD1 matches at 9 bases. The trim removed 6 bases at V and 4 bases at J, leaving 9 bases unmatched. CDR1 is MNHNS, CDR2 SASEGT, per germline. The CDR3 contains 15 residues. This CDR3 reads CASSGGQGWSETQYF. The CDR3 region has the DNA TGTGCCAGCAGCGGTGGACAGGGGTGGTCAGAGACCCAGTACTTC.

The chain has TRBV5-1 and TRBJ1-2; no definite D call. The CDR3 is 14 residues long. V gave up 3 bases and J gave up 2 bases, with 11 bases separating them. The germline V gene encodes CDR1 SGHRS and CDR2 YFSETQ. Here the CDR3 reads CASSSVTSNYGYTF. The DNA for the CDR3 is TGCGCCAGCAGCTCCGTGACATCCAACTATGGCTACACCTTC.

The V and J genes are TRBV28 and TRBJ1-1; D gene uncertain. Trimming removed 2 bases at V and 7 bases at J, with 5 bases between. In germline, CDR1 is MDHEN, CDR2 SYDVKM. This CDR3 has 11 amino acids. In nucleotides, the CDR3 is TGTGCCAGCAGTTTAGGGTTTGAAGCTTTCTTT. The encoded protein is CASSLGFEAFF. The full variable domain, its missing parts supplied by reference TRBV28 and TRBJ1-1, is DVKVTQSSRYLVKRTGEKVFLECVQDMDHENMFWYRQDPGLGLRLIYFSYDVKMKEKGDIPEGYSVSREKKERFSLILESASTNQTSMYLCASSLGFEAFFGQGTRLTVV.

The chain recombines TRBV19 with TRBJ2-1, with 9 nucleotides matching TRBD2. Germline-derived CDR1 and CDR2 are LNHDA and SQIVND (reference sequence). This CDR3 has 16 amino acids. J lost 7 bases, V lost 0 bases, and 7 bases had no gene match. The CDR3 DNA reads TGTGCCAGTAGTATAGAGGGCGGGAGGGCCAGAAATGAGCAGTTCTTC. This encodes CASSIEGGRARNEQFF.

The chain employs TRBV30 and TRBJ2-1; D gene uncertain. CDR3 size: 10 residues. V shed 1 base and J shed 7 bases, with 2 bases lying between them. Germline V CDR1 and CDR2: GTSNPN, SVGIG (reference sequence). CDR3 DNA: TGTGCCTGGAGTGAAAATGAGCAGTTCTTC. It codes for CAWSENEQFF.